Following are 29 T cell receptor beta chains from one sample sequenced in a study of T-cell reconstitution after alpha-beta-depleted transplantation in children. Unique molecular identifiers featured in how the TCRbeta library was prepared. Each CDR3 protein gets one entry after TCRdb re-called the PCR reads with MiXCR. The sample has approximately 800,000 distinct CDR3 sequences; less than 20% are singletons. Source: PBMCs, mostly from graft donor cells, taken 360 days after TCRalphabeta/CD19-depleted stem cell transplant. These receptors came from a male patient younger than 18 who had a stem cell transplant for acute lymphoblastic leukemia, so the T cells may come from the graft donor.

This chain connects TRBV5-6 to TRBJ2-5; D uncertain. Germline CDR1 is SGHDT and CDR2 is YYEEEE. The V end lost 2 bases, the J end lost 1 base, and 9 bases lay between the germline ends. CDR3 length equals 14 residues. CDR3 amino acids: CASSFGPVQETQYF. The CDR3 coding sequence is TGTGCCAGCAGCTTCGGGCCAGTCCAAGAGACCCAGTACTTC.

This clonotype has at least ten counts. The chain links TRBV9 to TRBJ2-1, with D unresolved. Trimming stripped 4 bases from V and 9 bases from J, with 14 bases between. Germline values: CDR1 SGDLS, CDR2 YYNGEE. CDR3 length equals 13 residues. CDR3 protein: CASSTVARSEQFF. DNA of the CDR3: TGTGCCAGCAGCACGGTGGCGAGAAGTGAGCAGTTCTTC.

The chain recombines TRBV27 with TRBJ2-7, with 7 positions matching TRBD2. Germline CDR1 MNHEY, CDR2 SMNVEV (reference sequence). This CDR3 is built from 15 residues. Unmatched junction bases numbered 4, after V lost 2 bases and J lost 0 bases. The CDR3 here is CASSLGGEGSYEQYF. The CDR3 region has the DNA TGTGCCAGCAGTTTAGGGGGGGAGGGCTCCTACGAGCAGTACTTC.

The rearrangement uses TRBV5-1 and TRBJ2-1; 10 bases align to TRBD2. Germline values: CDR1 SGHRS, CDR2 YFSETQ. The CDR3 is 18 amino acids. V gave up 3 bases and J gave up 3 bases; unmatched junction bases: 12. The DNA of the CDR3 is TGCGCCAGCAGCTCCCGCCTACGCACTAGCGGGATCTACAATGAGCAGTTCTTC. Amino acid sequence: CASSSRLRTSGIYNEQFF.

The chain joins TRBV7-9 to TRBJ1-3; D gene uncertain. Trimming removed 0 bases from V and 0 bases from J, with 6 bases in between. Germline-derived CDR1 and CDR2 are SEHNR and FQNEAQ (reference sequence). The length of the CDR3 is 15 residues. The chain's CDR3 is CASSLALLSGNTIYF. The CDR3 nucleotides are TGTGCCAGCAGCTTAGCTCTCCTCTCTGGAAACACCATATATTTT.

This clonotype was observed a few times. The chain joins TRBV12-3 or TRBV12-4 to TRBJ2-1; TRBD2 is a possible D gene (5 bases). This CDR3 comprises 16 residues. V gave up 7 bases and J gave up 3 bases, with 19 bases separating them. The CDR3 coding sequence is TGTGCCAGCACCACCCTTCTCTCTACTAGCTACAATGAGCAGTTCTTC. It codes for CASTTLLSTSYNEQFF.

This clonotype was detected many times. This chain uses TRBV7-6 with TRBJ2-1; TRBD2 agrees at 7 bases. This CDR3 is built from 14 residues. Per the germline V gene, CDR1 is SGHVS and CDR2 is FNYEAQ. Trimming removed 1 base from V and 10 bases from J; junction bases left unmatched: 7. CDR3 sequence: CASSLGKAGFEQFF. The CDR3 coding sequence is TGTGCCAGCAGCTTAGGAAAAGCGGGATTCGAGCAGTTCTTC.

The table lists this clonotype with many counts. This rearrangement joins TRBV20-1 to TRBJ1-3, with 9 bases fitting TRBD1. Germline CDR1 reads DFQATT; CDR2 reads SNEGSKA (reference sequence). Losses at the gene ends were 1 base for V and 1 base for J; bases not matched to a gene: 14. The CDR3 covers 19 residues. The CDR3 DNA reads as TGCAGTGCTAGAGGCCACAGGGGGCGCGGAGTAACTTCTGGAAACACCATATATTTT. This translates into CSARGHRGRGVTSGNTIYF.

V and J are TRBV28 and TRBJ2-7; D may be TRBD1 (6 bases). Between the trimmed V and J ends, which lost 5 bases and 4 bases, there was a span of 18 bases. Per the germline V gene, CDR1 is MDHEN and CDR2 is SYDVKM. CDR3 size: 15 residues. The DNA for the CDR3 is TGTGCCAGCAGTCCCTCCGGGACAATTGAATACGAGCAGTACTTC. Translated: CASSPSGTIEYEQYF.

This clonotype was observed at least ten times. V usage is TRBV20-1 and J usage is TRBJ2-1; D possibly corresponds to TRBD1 (6 bases). The germline V gene encodes CDR1 DFQATT and CDR2 SNEGSKA (reference sequence). V lost 3 bases, J lost 3 bases, and 12 bases lay in between. The CDR3 is 14 residues long. Here the CDR3 reads CSARAWDIYNEQFF. The CDR3 DNA sequence: TGCAGTGCTAGGGCCTGGGACATCTACAATGAGCAGTTCTTC.

The CDR3 reads CASSVGSRGFDTDTQYF. The CDR3 DNA reads as TGTGCCAGCAGCGTAGGGTCCAGAGGGTTCGACACAGATACGCAGTATTTT. This rearrangement joins TRBV9 to TRBJ2-3; TRBD2 might be the D (5 bases). Trimming pared 0 bases from V and 2 bases from J, leaving 16 bases between. The germline CDR1 and CDR2 sequences are SGDLS and YYNGEE. The length of the CDR3 is 17 residues.

This rearrangement joins TRBV20-1 to TRBJ1-4; 8 bases agree with TRBD1. Germline lookup yields CDR1 DFQATT and CDR2 SNEGSKA (reference sequence). With V trimmed by 3 bases and J by 12 bases, 15 bases remained unmatched. This CDR3 has 15 amino acids. CDR3 protein: CSARGFGQGGAQLFF. Written as DNA, the CDR3 is TGCAGTGCTAGGGGTTTTGGACAGGGAGGTGCACAACTGTTTTTT.

This clonotype was seen only a few times. The rearrangement links TRBV18 to TRBJ2-1; D is unclear. Germline CDR1 is KGHSH and CDR2 is LQKENI. Deletions cut 2 bases from V and 8 bases from J, with 10 bases between. The CDR3 totals 13 residues. The DNA for the CDR3 is TGTGCCAGCTCACCAAAGAGATTAGATGAGCAGTTCTTC. Translated: CASSPKRLDEQFF.

The chain is built from TRBV6-5 and TRBJ1-1; maybe TRBD1 (6 bases). CDR1 and CDR2 from the germline V gene are MNHEY and SVGAGI. The CDR3 is 15 amino acids. The germline V and J ends were trimmed by 2 bases and 1 base, with 11 bases remaining between them. Written as DNA, the CDR3 is TGTGCCAGCAGTTACGATCGGGGGGCGAACACTGAAGCTTTCTTT. It codes for CASSYDRGANTEAFF.

This clonotype was counted only a few times. V and J are TRBV5-6 and TRBJ2-7; TRBD2 matches 14 bases. V lost 4 bases, J lost 3 bases, and 9 bases stayed unmatched. There are 17 residues in the CDR3. Germline CDR1 reads SGHDT; CDR2 reads YYEEEE. The CDR3 bases are TGTGCCAGCAGCCCATCGAGGGGACTAGCGGGGGTCTACGAGCAGTACTTC. Its translation is CASSPSRGLAGVYEQYF.

The V and J genes are TRBV5-1 and TRBJ2-3, with 8 bases identical to TRBD1. The CDR3 runs 15 residues. Trimming cost V 1 base and J 2 bases; bases outside gene matches: 3. CDR1 is SGHRS and CDR2 is YFSETQ in the germline V gene. The CDR3 is CASSLQGQDTDTQYF. In nucleotides, the CDR3 is TGCGCCAGCAGCTTGCAGGGACAGGACACAGATACGCAGTATTTT. Full variable domain (outside the CDR3, taken from reference TRBV5-1 and TRBJ2-3): KAGVTQTPRYLIKTRGQQVTLSCSPISGHRSVSWYQQTPGQGLQFLFEYFSETQRNKGNFPGRFSGRQFSNSRSEMNVSTLELGDSALYLCASSLQGQDTDTQYFGPGTRLTVL.

This clonotype appeared many times. The chain links TRBV20-1 to TRBJ2-5, with D possibly being TRBD1 (6 bases). Germline CDR1 and CDR2: DFQATT and SNEGSKA (reference sequence). This CDR3 spans 13 amino acids. Trimming pared 4 bases from V and 2 bases from J, leaving 11 bases between. CDR3 coding DNA: TGCAGTGCTACCCGGACAGTTCAAGAGACCCAGTACTTC. This gives the protein CSATRTVQETQYF.

The chain couples TRBV20-1 to TRBJ2-7, with 7 bases that match TRBD2. Trimming at V came to 6 bases and at J to 3 bases, leaving 11 bases not matched to a gene. CDR3 size: 14 residues. Germline assignment: CDR1 DFQATT and CDR2 SNEGSKA (reference sequence). CDR3 region: CSARDRREFYEQYF. For the CDR3, the DNA is TGCAGTGCCCGGGATCGGCGGGAGTTCTACGAGCAGTACTTC.

The chain recombines TRBV3-1 with TRBJ2-7; 8 bases agree with TRBD2. Germline assignment: CDR1 LGHDT and CDR2 YNNKEL (reference sequence). The CDR3 length is 15 residues. The V segment lost 2 bases and the J segment 4 bases; nucleotides outside the gene matches: 7. CDR3 sequence reads: CASSQIWLAGYEQYF. Here the CDR3 DNA reads TGTGCCAGCAGCCAAATCTGGCTAGCGGGTTACGAGCAGTACTTC.

The chain joins TRBV12-3 or TRBV12-4 to TRBJ2-7; 9 nucleotides align to TRBD2. The CDR3 spans 17 residues. The V segment lost 5 bases and the J segment 0 bases; nucleotides outside the gene matches: 11. CDR3 bases: TGTGCCAGCAGTCCCGCGAGACTAGCGGCGGTCTCCTACGAGCAGTACTTC. Translation gives CASSPARLAAVSYEQYF.

The chain recombines TRBV2 with TRBJ1-4; D ambiguous. V lost 7 bases, J lost 5 bases, and 11 bases lay in between. Germline assignment: CDR1 SNHLY and CDR2 FYNNEI. The CDR3 is made up of 13 amino acids. CDR3 in amino acids: CASTVWGNEKLFF. As DNA, the CDR3 is TGTGCCAGCACCGTCTGGGGAAATGAAAAACTGTTTTTT. The full variable domain, with the rest looked up from reference TRBV2 and TRBJ1-4, is EPEVTQTPSHQVTQMGQEVILRCVPISNHLYFYWYRQILGQKVEFLVSFYNNEISEKSEIFDDQFSVERPDGSNFTLKIRSTKLEDSAMYFCASTVWGNEKLFFGSGTQLSVL.

This clonotype was counted a few times. This chain connects TRBV11-2 to TRBJ2-1; D perhaps matches TRBD1 (6 bases). Germline CDR1 and CDR2: SGHAT and FQNNGV. The CDR3 length is 17 residues. Trimming shortened V by 3 bases and J by 2 bases, and 17 bases separated the two germline ends. In DNA, the CDR3 is TGTGCCAGCAGCTTTCGTTGGGGGACACCCACCTACAATGAGCAGTTCTTC. Its protein product is CASSFRWGTPTYNEQFF.

This clonotype was picked up a small number of times. This sequence joins TRBV29-1 and TRBJ2-7; D possibly corresponds to TRBD1 (5 bases). This CDR3 is built from 12 residues. Trimming cost V 5 bases and J 4 bases, with 12 bases left between them. Germline V gene lookup returns CDR1 SQVTM and CDR2 ANQGSEA. CDR3 loop: CSVTDSIYEQYF. The CDR3 nucleotides read TGCAGCGTTACCGACAGCATTTACGAGCAGTACTTC.

The sample holds a few counts of this clonotype. The chain is built from TRBV4-1 and TRBJ1-3; 10 bases fit TRBD1. This CDR3 region has 16 residues. Trimming cost V 3 bases and J 2 bases; bases outside gene matches: 4. CDR1 MGHRA and CDR2 YSYEKL come from the germline V gene. The CDR3 DNA follows: TGCGCCAGCAGCCATACCGGGACAGGGGCTGGAAACACCATATATTTT. Its translation is CASSHTGTGAGNTIYF.

This rearrangement joins TRBV12-3 or TRBV12-4 to TRBJ1-1; D unclear. This CDR3 contains 14 residues. The ends were cut back, 3 bases at V and 1 base at J, with 9 bases in the middle. The DNA for the CDR3 is TGTGCCAGCAGTTTCCATCAGACGAACACTGAAGCTTTCTTT. It specifies CASSFHQTNTEAFF.

This clonotype came up many times. V is TRBV5-1 and J is TRBJ2-1; no reliable D call. The CDR3 runs to 15 residues. The V end lost 0 bases, the J end lost 2 bases, and 9 bases lay between the germline ends. CDR1 SGHRS and CDR2 YFSETQ come from the germline V gene. The CDR3 region has the DNA TGCGCCAGCAGCTTGGAAGGCGAAACCTACAATGAGCAGTTCTTC. It codes for CASSLEGETYNEQFF.

This clonotype was recorded many times. The chain joins TRBV5-1 to TRBJ2-3; D ambiguous. Germline V CDR1 and CDR2: SGHRS, YFSETQ. The CDR3 is 12 amino acids. The germline V and J ends were trimmed by 2 bases and 4 bases, with 5 bases remaining between them. The CDR3 DNA follows: TGCGCCAGCAGCTTTAGACCAGATACGCAGTATTTT. It encodes CASSFRPDTQYF. Full variable domain (rest looked up from reference TRBV5-1 and TRBJ2-3): KAGVTQTPRYLIKTRGQQVTLSCSPISGHRSVSWYQQTPGQGLQFLFEYFSETQRNKGNFPGRFSGRQFSNSRSEMNVSTLELGDSALYLCASSFRPDTQYFGPGTRLTVL.

This clonotype has at least ten counts. Relative to the germline gene, one junction end is altered; a read error may explain this. The J gene is TRBJ2-4, the V gene TRBV7-2; no firm D call. CDR1 SGHTA and CDR2 FQGNSA come from the germline V gene. The CDR3 runs 11 residues. CDR3 sequence reads: CASSSQTIQYF. The CDR3 DNA reads as TGTGCCAGCAGCTCTCAGACCATTCAATACTTC.

The chain carries TRBV29-1 and TRBJ2-3; 7 bases map to TRBD1. The CDR3 has 14 amino acids. Per germline, CDR1 SQVTM and CDR2 ANQGSEA. Trimming at V came to 5 bases and at J to 5 bases, leaving 10 bases not matched to a gene. This CDR3 reads CSVRPQGPRDTQYF. CDR3 DNA: TGCAGCGTTAGGCCACAGGGGCCGAGAGATACGCAGTATTTT.